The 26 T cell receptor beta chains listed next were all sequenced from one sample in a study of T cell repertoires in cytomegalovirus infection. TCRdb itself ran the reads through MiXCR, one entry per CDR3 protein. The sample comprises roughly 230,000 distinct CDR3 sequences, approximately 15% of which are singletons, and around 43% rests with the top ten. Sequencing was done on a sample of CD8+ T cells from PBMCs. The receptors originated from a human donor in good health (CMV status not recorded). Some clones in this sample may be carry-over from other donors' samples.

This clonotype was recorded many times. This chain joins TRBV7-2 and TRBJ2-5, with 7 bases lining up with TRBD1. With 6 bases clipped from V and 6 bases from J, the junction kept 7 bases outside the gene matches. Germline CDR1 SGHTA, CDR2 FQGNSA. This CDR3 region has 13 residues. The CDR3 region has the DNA TGTGCCAGCAGTTGGAACAGGGGAAAGACCCAGTACTTC. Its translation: CASSWNRGKTQYF.

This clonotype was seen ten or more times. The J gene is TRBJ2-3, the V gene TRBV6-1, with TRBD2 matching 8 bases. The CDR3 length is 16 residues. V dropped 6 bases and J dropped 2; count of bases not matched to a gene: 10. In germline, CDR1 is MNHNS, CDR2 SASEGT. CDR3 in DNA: TGTGCCAGCAGAGACCGGGAGGGAGCGGCCACAGATACGCAGTATTTT. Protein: CASRDREGAATDTQYF.

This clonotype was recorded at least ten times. CDR3: CASSLFGGDEQFF. CDR3 DNA: TGTGCCAGCAGCTTATTCGGGGGCGATGAGCAGTTCTTC. The J gene is TRBJ2-1, the V gene TRBV7-2; perhaps D is TRBD1 or TRBD2 (6 bases each). The CDR3 totals 13 residues. V lost 2 bases to trimming and J lost 8 bases, with 10 bases between them. Germline V gene lookup returns CDR1 SGHTA and CDR2 FQGNSA.

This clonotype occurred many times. This CDR3 is CASSPAGTASYEQYF. DNA of the CDR3: TGTGCCAGCAGTCCCGCCGGGACTGCCTCCTACGAGCAGTACTTC. V and J are TRBV7-9 and TRBJ2-7; possible D gene TRBD2, 6 bases. The V end lost 6 bases, the J end lost 0 bases, and 15 bases lay between the germline ends. The CDR3 has 15 amino acids. The V gene's germline CDR1 is SEHNR and CDR2 FQNEAQ (reference sequence).

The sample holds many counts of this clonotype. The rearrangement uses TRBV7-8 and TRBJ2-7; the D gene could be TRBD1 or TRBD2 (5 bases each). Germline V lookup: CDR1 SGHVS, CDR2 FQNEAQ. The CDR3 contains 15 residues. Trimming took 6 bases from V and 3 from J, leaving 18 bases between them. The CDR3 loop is CASRAPGGAYYEQYF. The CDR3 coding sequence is TGTGCCAGCAGGGCTCCTGGGGGAGCCTACTACGAGCAGTACTTC.

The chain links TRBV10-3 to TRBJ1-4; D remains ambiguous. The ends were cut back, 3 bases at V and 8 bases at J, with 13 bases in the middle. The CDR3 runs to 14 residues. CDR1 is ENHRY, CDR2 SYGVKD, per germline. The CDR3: CAISESGGSEKLFF. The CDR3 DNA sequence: TGTGCCATCAGTGAATCGGGAGGAAGCGAAAAACTGTTTTTT.

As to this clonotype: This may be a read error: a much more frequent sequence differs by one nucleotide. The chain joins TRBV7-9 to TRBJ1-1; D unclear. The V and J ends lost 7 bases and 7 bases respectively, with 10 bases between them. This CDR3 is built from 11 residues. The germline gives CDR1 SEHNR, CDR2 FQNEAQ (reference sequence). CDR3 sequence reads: CASTDGVEAFF. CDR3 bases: TGTGCCAGCACCGACGGAGTTGAAGCTTTCTTT.

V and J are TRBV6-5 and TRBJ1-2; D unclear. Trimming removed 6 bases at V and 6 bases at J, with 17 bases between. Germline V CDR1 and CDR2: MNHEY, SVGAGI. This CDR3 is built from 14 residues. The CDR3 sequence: CASSQRRNADGYTF. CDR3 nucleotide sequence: TGTGCCAGCAGCCAACGCCGGAACGCGGATGGCTACACCTTC.

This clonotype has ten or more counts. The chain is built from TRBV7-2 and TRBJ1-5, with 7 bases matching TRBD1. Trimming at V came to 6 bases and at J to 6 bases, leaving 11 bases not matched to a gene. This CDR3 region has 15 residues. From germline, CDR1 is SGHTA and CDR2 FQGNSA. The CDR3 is CASRATGVRGQPQHF. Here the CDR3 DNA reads TGTGCCAGCAGGGCCACAGGGGTGCGGGGTCAGCCCCAGCATTTT.

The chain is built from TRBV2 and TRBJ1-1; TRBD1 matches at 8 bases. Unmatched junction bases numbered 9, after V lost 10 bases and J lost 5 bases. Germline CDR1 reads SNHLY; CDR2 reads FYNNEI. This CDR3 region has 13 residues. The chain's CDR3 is CATLDRELTEAFF. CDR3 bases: TGTGCCACCTTGGACAGGGAACTAACTGAAGCTTTCTTT. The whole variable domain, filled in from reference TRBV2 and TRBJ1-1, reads EPEVTQTPSHQVTQMGQEVILRCVPISNHLYFYWYRQILGQKVEFLVSFYNNEISEKSEIFDDQFSVERPDGSNFTLKIRSTKLEDSAMYFCATLDRELTEAFFGQGTRLTVV.

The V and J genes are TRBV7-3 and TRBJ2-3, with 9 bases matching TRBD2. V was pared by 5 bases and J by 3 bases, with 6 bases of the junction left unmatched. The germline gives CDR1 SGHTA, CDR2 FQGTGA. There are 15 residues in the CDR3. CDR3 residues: CASSPGTSRTDTQYF. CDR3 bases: TGTGCCAGCAGCCCTGGGACTAGCCGGACAGATACGCAGTATTTT. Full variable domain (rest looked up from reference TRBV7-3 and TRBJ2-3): GAGVSQTPSNKVTEKGKYVELRCDPISGHTALYWYRQSLGQGPEFLIYFQGTGAADDSGLPNDRFFAVRPEGSVSTLKIQRTERGDSAVYLCASSPGTSRTDTQYFGPGTRLTVL.

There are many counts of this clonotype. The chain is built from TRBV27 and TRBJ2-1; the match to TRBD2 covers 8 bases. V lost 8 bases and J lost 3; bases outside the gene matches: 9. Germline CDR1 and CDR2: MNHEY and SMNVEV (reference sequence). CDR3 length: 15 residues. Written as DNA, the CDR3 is TGTGCCAGCTCGACGAGCGGGGGCCTCTACAATGAGCAGTTCTTC. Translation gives CASSTSGGLYNEQFF.

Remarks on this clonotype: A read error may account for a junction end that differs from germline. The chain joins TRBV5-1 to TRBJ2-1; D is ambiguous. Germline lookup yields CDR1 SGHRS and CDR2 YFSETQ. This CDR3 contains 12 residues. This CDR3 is CASRLSYNEQFF. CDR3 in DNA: TGCGCCAGCCGCTTATCTTACAATGAGCAGTTCTTC.

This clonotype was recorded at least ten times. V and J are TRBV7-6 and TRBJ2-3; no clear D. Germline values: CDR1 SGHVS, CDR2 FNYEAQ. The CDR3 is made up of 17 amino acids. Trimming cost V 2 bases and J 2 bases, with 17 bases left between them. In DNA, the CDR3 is TGTGCCAGCAGCTTAATGATGTATGACCCAGCCACAGATACGCAGTATTTT. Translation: CASSLMMYDPATDTQYF.

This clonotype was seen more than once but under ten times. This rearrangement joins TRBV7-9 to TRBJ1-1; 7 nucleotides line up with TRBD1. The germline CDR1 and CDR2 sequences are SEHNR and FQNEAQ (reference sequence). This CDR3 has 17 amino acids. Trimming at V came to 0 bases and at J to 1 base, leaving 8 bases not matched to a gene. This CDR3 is CASSLATTGSGNTEAFF. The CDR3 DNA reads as TGTGCCAGCAGCTTAGCCACGACAGGGTCCGGGAACACTGAAGCTTTCTTT.

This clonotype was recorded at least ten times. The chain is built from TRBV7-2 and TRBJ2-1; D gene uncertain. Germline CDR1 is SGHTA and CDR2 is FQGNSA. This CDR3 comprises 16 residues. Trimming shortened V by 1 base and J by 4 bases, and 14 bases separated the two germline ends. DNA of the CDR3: TGTGCCAGCAGCTTAGAGCCCCGCGGCCATTACAATGAGCAGTTCTTC. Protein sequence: CASSLEPRGHYNEQFF.

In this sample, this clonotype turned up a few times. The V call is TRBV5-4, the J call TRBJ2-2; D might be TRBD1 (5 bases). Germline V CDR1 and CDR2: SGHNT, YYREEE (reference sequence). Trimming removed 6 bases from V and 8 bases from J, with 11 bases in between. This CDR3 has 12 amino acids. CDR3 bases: TGTGCCAGCACTGACAGCCCGGGGGAGCTGTTTTTT. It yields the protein CASTDSPGELFF.

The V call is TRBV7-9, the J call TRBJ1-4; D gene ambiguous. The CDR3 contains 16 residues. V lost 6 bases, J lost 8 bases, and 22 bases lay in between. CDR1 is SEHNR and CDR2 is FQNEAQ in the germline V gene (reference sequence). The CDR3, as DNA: TGTGCCAGCAGTCTGTTTATTTCCCGGGCTGGGGAAAAACTGTTTTTT. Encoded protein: CASSLFISRAGEKLFF.

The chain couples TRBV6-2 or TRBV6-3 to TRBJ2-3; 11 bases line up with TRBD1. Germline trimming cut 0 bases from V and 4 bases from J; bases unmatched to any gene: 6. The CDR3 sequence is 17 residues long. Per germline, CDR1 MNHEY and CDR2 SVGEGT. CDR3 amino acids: CASSYSMDRGRPDTQYF. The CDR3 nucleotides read TGTGCCAGCAGTTACTCCATGGACAGGGGGCGCCCAGATACGCAGTATTTT.

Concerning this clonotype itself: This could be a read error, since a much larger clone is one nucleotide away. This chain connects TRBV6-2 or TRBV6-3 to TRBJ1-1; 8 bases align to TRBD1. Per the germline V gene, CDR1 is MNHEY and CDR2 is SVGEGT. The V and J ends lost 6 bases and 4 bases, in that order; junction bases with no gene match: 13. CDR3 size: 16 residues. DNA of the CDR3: TGTGCCAGCAGGACTTACAGGGGGTCGGGTGGCACTGAAGCTTTCTTT. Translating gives CASRTYRGSGGTEAFF.

This CDR3 reads CASSLFGDGYGYTF. The CDR3, as DNA: TGTGCCAGCAGTTTATTTGGTGATGGCTATGGCTACACCTTC. The chain combines TRBV28 with TRBJ1-2; D remains ambiguous. V was shortened by 1 base and J by 4 bases, with 10 bases between the two germline ends. CDR3 size: 14 residues. Germline values: CDR1 MDHEN, CDR2 SYDVKM.

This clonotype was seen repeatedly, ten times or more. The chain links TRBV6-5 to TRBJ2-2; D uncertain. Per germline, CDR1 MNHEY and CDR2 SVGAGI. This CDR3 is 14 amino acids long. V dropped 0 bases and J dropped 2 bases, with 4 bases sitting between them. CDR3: CASSYSSNTGELFF. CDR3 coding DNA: TGTGCCAGCAGTTACTCGAGTAACACCGGGGAGCTGTTTTTT.

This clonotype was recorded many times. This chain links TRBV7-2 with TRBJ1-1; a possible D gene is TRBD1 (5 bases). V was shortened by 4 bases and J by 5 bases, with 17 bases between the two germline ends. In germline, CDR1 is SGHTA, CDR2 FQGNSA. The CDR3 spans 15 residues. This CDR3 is CASSSSVGGSTEAFF. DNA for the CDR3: TGTGCCAGCAGCTCCAGCGTTGGGGGGTCAACTGAAGCTTTCTTT.

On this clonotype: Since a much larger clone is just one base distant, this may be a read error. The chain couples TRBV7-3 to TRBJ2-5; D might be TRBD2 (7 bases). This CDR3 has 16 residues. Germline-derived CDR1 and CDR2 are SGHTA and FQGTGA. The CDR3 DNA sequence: TGTGCCAGCAGCCTGGGGGGGGCGCGGGGACAAGAGGCCCAGTACTTC. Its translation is CASSLGGARGQEAQYF.

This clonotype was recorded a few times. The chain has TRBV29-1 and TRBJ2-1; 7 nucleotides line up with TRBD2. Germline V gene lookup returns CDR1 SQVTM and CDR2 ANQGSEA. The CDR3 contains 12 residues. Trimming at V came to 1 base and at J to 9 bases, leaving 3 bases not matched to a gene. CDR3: CSVEGGGGEQFF. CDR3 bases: TGCAGCGTTGAAGGTGGGGGGGGTGAGCAGTTCTTC.

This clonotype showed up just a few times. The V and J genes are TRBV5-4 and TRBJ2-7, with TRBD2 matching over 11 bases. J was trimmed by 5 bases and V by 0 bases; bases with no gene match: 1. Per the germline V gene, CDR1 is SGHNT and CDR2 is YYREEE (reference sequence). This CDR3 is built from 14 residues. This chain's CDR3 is CASSLETSGNEQYF. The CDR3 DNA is TGTGCCAGCAGCTTGGAGACTAGCGGGAACGAGCAGTACTTC.